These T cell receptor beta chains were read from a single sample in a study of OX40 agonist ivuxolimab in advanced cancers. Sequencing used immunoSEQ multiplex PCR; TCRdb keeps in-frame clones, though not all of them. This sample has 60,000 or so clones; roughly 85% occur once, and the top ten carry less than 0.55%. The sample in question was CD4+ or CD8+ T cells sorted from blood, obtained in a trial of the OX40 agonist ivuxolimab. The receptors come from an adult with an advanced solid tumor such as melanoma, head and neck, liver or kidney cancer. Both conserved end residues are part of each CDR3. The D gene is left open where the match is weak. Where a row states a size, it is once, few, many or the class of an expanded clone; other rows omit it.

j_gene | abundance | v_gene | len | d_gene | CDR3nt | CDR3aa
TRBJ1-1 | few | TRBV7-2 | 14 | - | TGTGCCAGCAGCTTAGCCTCAACACACACTGAAGCTTTCTTT | CASSLASTHTEAFF
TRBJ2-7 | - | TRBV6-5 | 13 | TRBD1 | TGTGCCAGCAGTTACACAGGGGACGTCGAGCAGTACTTC | CASSYTGDVEQYF
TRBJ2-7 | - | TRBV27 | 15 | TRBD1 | TGTGCCAGCAGCCGGGGGGACAGGGTCTTCTACGAGCAGTACTTC | CASSRGDRVFYEQYF
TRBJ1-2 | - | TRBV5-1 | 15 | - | TGCGCCAGCAGCCCCACACAAGGGGTGGACGGTGGCTACACCTTC | CASSPTQGVDGGYTF
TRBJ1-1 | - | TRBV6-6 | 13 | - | TGTGCCAGCACCACTCAGGGAGGTCCCGAAGCTTTCTTT | CASTTQGGPEAFF
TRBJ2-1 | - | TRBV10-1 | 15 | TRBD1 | TGCGCCAGCAGTGATCCGGGACAGCAGTACAATGAGCAGTTCTTC | CASSDPGQQYNEQFF
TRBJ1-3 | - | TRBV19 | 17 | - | TGTGCCAGTAGCCCGATTTTGGACAGCAGCTCTGGAAACACCATATATTTT | CASSPILDSSSGNTIYF
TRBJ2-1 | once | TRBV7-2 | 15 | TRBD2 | TGTGCCAGCAGCCAGACTAGCGGGAGAACATACGAGCAGTTCTTC | CASSQTSGRTYEQFF
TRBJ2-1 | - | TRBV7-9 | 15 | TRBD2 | TGTGCCAGCAGCCTAGAGACGGGAGGGCCAATTGAGCAGTTCTTC | CASSLETGGPIEQFF
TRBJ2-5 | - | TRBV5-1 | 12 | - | TGCGCCAGCAGCATGGCGGGAGAGACCCAGTACTTC | CASSMAGETQYF
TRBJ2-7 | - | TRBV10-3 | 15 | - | TGTGCCATCACTCCCGGGGCTAGGATGGTCTACGAGCAGTACTTC | CAITPGARMVYEQYF
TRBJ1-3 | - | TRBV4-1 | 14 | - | TGCGCCAGCAGCCAAGAGAATTACGGAAACACCATATATTTT | CASSQENYGNTIYF
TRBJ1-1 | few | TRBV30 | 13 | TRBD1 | TGTGCCTGGAGGTATACAGGGGATACTGAAGCTTTCTTT | CAWRYTGDTEAFF
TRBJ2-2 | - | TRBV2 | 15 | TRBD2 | TGTGCCAGCAGGACTAGCGGGAGGAGCACCGGGGAGCTGTTTTTT | CASRTSGRSTGELFF
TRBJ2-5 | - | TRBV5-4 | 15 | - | TGTGCCAGCAGCTTGGACAGCCTGGGAGGAGAGACCCAGTACTTC | CASSLDSLGGETQYF
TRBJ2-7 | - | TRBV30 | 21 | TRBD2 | TGTGCCGCGGGGGGAACGCACCGTAATGGCAGGGTGGGTCGGCTATCCTACGAGCAGTACTTC | CAAGGTHRNGRVGRLSYEQYF
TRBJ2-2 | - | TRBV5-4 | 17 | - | TGTGCCAGCAGCTTCGGCCAGTCAAAAGGGAACACCGGGGAGCTGTTTTTT | CASSFGQSKGNTGELFF
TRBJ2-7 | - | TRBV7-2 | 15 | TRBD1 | TGTGCCAGCAGCTCCCAAGGGGGCTCATCCTACGAGCAGTACTTC | CASSSQGGSSYEQYF
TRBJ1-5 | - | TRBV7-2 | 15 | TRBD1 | TGTGCCAGCAGCCCCGGGACAGATAGCAATCAGCCCCAGCATTTT | CASSPGTDSNQPQHF
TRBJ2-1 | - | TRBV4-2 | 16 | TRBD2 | TGTGCCAGCAGCCAAGGAGATGGGACTAGCGGAAATGAGCAGTTCTTC | CASSQGDGTSGNEQFF
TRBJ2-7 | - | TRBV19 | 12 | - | TGTGCCAGTACCAGCGTCTCCTACGAGCAGTACTTC | CASTSVSYEQYF
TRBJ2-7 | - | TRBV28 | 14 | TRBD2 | TGTGCCACCAGGACTAGCGGGAGTCGTTACGAGCAGTACTTC | CATRTSGSRYEQYF
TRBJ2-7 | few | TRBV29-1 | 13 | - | TGCAGCGTTGAAGGAGGGGGGCTCTACGAGCAGTACTTC | CSVEGGGLYEQYF
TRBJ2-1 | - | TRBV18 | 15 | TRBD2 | TGTGCCAGCTCACCGACTAGCCCCCCGCAGAATGAGCAGTTCTTC | CASSPTSPPQNEQFF
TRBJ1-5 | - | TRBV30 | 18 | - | TGTGCCTGGAGTCCAAGGGGCTTTATAAACAAACACAATCAGCCCCAGCATTTT | CAWSPRGFINKHNQPQHF
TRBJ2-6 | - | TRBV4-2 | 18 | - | TGTGCCAGCAGCCAAGTCACAGGACGGAACTCTGGGGCCAACGTCCTGACTTTC | CASSQVTGRNSGANVLTF
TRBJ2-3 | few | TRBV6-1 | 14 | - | TGTGCCAGCAAAGGGGACGCCTACTCAGATACGCAGTATTTT | CASKGDAYSDTQYF
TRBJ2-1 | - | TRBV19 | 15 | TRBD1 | TGTGCCAGTAGTAGTCGACAGGGGCTGGACAATGAGCAGTTCTTC | CASSSRQGLDNEQFF
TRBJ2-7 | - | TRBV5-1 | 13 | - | TGCGCCAGCAGCTTGGGGGACATCTACGAGCAGTACTTC | CASSLGDIYEQYF
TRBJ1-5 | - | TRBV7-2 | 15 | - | TGTGCCAGCAGCTTGGGGTCCCATAGCAATCAGCCCCAGCATTTT | CASSLGSHSNQPQHF
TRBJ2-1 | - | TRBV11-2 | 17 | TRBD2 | TGTGCCAGCAGCTTAGAGTGGACTAGCGGGCCGGGGGGCGAGCAGTTCTTC | CASSLEWTSGPGGEQFF
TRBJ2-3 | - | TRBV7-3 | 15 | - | TGTGCCAGCAGCTTAGATGGGTTCAGCACAGATACGCAGTATTTT | CASSLDGFSTDTQYF
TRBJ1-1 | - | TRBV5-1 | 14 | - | TGCGCCAGCAGCCCCGTCGGGGGGAACACTGAAGCTTTCTTT | CASSPVGGNTEAFF
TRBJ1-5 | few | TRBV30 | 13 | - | TGTGCCTGGAGTCGGGGGCGCGGTCAGCCCCAGCATTTT | CAWSRGRGQPQHF
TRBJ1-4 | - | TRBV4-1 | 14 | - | TGCGCCAGCAGCCAGACAGGAGCCTATGAAAAACTGTTTTTT | CASSQTGAYEKLFF
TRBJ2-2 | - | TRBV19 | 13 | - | TGTGCCACCGCAAACGCGAACACCGGGGAGCTGTTTTTT | CATANANTGELFF
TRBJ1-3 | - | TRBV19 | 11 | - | TGTGCCAGTGTTGAATCGGACACCATATATTTT | CASVESDTIYF
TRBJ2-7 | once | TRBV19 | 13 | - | TGTGCCAGTAGTATAGGGGACTTCTCCGAGCAGTACTTC | CASSIGDFSEQYF
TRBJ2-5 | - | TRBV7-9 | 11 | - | TGTGCCAGCAGCTTAATGGACCCCCAGTACTTC | CASSLMDPQYF
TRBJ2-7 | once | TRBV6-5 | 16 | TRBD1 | TGTGCCAGCAGTTCCAAGACCAGGGGGACCTCCTACGAGCAGTACTTC | CASSSKTRGTSYEQYF
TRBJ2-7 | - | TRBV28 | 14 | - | TGTGCCAGCTTCCCGGGGGAGATGACTACGAGGCAGTACTTC | CASFPGEMTTRQYF
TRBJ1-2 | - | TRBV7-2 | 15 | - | TGTGCCAGCAGCTTAGCGTCGATGGGTGGCTATGGCTACACCTTC | CASSLASMGGYGYTF
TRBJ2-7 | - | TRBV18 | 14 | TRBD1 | TGTGCCAGCTCACAGAGACAGGGTACCTACGAGCAGTACTTC | CASSQRQGTYEQYF
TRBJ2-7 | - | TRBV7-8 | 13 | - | TGTGCCAGCAGTATCAGTGCATCCTACGAGCAGTACTTC | CASSISASYEQYF
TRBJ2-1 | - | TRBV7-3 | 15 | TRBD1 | TGTGCCAGCAGCCATGGGACAGGGGATGTCAATGAGCAGTTCTTC | CASSHGTGDVNEQFF
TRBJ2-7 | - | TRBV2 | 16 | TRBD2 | TGTGCCAGCAGACCTAGCGGGGGGGGCCCCACCTACGAGCAGTACTTC | CASRPSGGGPTYEQYF
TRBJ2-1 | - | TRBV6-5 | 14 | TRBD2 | TGTGCCAGCACGCGACTAGCGGTCCCCAATGAGCAGTTCTTC | CASTRLAVPNEQFF
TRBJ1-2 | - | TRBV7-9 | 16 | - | TGTGCCAGCAGCTCCCCCCTAGGTGCCGGGGCGAATGGCTACACCTTC | CASSSPLGAGANGYTF
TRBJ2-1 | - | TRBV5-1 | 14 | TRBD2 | TGCGCCAGCAGCTTGGACCTAGCGGACAATGAGCAGTTCTTC | CASSLDLADNEQFF
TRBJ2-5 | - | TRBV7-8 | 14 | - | TGTGCCAGCACCTATACGGACACTCAAGAGACCCAGTACTTC | CASTYTDTQETQYF
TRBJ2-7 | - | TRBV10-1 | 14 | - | TGCGCCAGCAGTGAGTTCCGCAGGGTTACCGAGCAGTACTTC | CASSEFRRVTEQYF